A selection of T cell receptor beta chains follows, all from one sample in a study of T cell responses to AZD1222 COVID-19 vaccine. The data were produced by immunoSEQ multiplex PCR, yet TCRdb's version contains in-frame clones alone and is incomplete. Of around 100,000 clones listed, just over 90% are singletons. This material consisted of peripheral blood, taken on day 0 of AZD1222 vaccination. The receptor set was obtained from an adult in good health. CDR3s include the opening cysteine and the closing phenylalanine or tryptophan. A D gene is named only where the DNA matches it firmly.

TRBD1	TRBV4-1	TRBJ1-5	TGCGCCAGCAGCCGCGGGACAGGGAGTCAGCCCCAGCATTTT	CASSRGTGSQPQHF
-	TRBV5-1	TRBJ1-1	TGCGCCAGCAGCTTGGACGAGGGCCGGGGGGCTGAAGCTTTCTTT	CASSLDEGRGAEAFF
-	TRBV2	TRBJ2-7	TGTGCCAGCAGCTTACAGGGCTACGAGCAGTACTTC	CASSLQGYEQYF
-	TRBV6-5	TRBJ1-5	TGTGCCAGCACATCCGGGGATCTTCAGCCCCAGCATTTT	CASTSGDLQPQHF
TRBD2	TRBV5-1	TRBJ2-3	TGCGCCAGCAGCGGAGCCTTAACGGGACTAGTAGGAGTTGATACGCAGTATTTT	CASSGALTGLVGVDTQYF
TRBD2	TRBV25-1	TRBJ2-5	TGTGCCAGCAGTCGGGGGGGCCAAGAGACCCAGTACTTC	CASSRGGQETQYF
-	TRBV7-2	TRBJ1-6	TGTGCCAGCAGCCTATACAGTAATTCACCCCTCCACTTT	CASSLYSNSPLHF
-	TRBV28	TRBJ1-2	TGTGCCAGCAACACAAAGACAGGTCCCGGTAGGGGCTACACCTTC	CASNTKTGPGRGYTF
TRBD1	TRBV7-2	TRBJ2-5	TGTGCCAGCAGCTTAGCGACAGGGACGCAAGAGACCCAGTACTTC	CASSLATGTQETQYF
-	TRBV7-2	TRBJ2-1	TGTGCCAGCAGCCCCCCCGGGGGTGGTAATGAGCAGTTCTTC	CASSPPGGGNEQFF
TRBD1	TRBV5-1	TRBJ1-1	TGCGCCAGCAGCTTGGCCGATGACAGGGCTGTCACTGAAGCTTTCTTT	CASSLADDRAVTEAFF
-	TRBV9	TRBJ2-2	TGTGCCAGCAGCGTAGGTGGGGGAAACACCGGGGAGCTGTTTTTT	CASSVGGGNTGELFF